The 3 T cell receptor beta chains below were found in one sample sequenced in a study of blood T cell repertoires in COVID-19. Produced via immunoSEQ multiplex PCR; TCRdb's table is partial and in-frame only. The data contain 120,000 to 150,000 clones, roughly 82% of them singletons. The source material was peripheral blood. These TCRs come from a human donor in a cohort sampled during active COVID-19.

This chain connects TRBV9 to TRBJ2-7; the match to TRBD1 covers 8 bases. There are 14 residues in the CDR3. Germline CDR1 and CDR2: SGDLS and YYNGEE. The V gene end was trimmed by 4 bases and the J gene end by 2 bases; junction bases not matched to a gene: 5. The CDR3 sequence: CASSTGQGAYEQYF. The CDR3 nucleotides read TGTGCCAGCAGCACTGGACAGGGCGCCTACGAGCAGTACTTC.

The chain recombines TRBV6-5 with TRBJ2-2; D is perhaps TRBD1 (5 bases). Germline V gene data show CDR1 as MNHEY and CDR2 as SVGAGI. Trimming stripped 7 bases from V and 7 bases from J, with 7 bases between. CDR3 length: 11 amino acids. The CDR3 loop reads CASTGYGELFF. In DNA form, the CDR3 reads TGTGCCAGCACAGGGTACGGGGAGCTGTTTTTT.

The chain combines TRBV20-1 with TRBJ2-1, with 8 positions matching TRBD2. The CDR3 spans 15 residues. V lost 3 bases to trimming and J lost 5 bases; unmatched junction nucleotides: 9. The germline V gene has CDR1 DFQATT and CDR2 SNEGSKA (reference sequence). CDR3 loop: CSASDGVGLDNEQFF. In nucleotides, the CDR3 is TGCAGTGCTAGTGATGGTGTGGGACTAGACAATGAGCAGTTCTTC.